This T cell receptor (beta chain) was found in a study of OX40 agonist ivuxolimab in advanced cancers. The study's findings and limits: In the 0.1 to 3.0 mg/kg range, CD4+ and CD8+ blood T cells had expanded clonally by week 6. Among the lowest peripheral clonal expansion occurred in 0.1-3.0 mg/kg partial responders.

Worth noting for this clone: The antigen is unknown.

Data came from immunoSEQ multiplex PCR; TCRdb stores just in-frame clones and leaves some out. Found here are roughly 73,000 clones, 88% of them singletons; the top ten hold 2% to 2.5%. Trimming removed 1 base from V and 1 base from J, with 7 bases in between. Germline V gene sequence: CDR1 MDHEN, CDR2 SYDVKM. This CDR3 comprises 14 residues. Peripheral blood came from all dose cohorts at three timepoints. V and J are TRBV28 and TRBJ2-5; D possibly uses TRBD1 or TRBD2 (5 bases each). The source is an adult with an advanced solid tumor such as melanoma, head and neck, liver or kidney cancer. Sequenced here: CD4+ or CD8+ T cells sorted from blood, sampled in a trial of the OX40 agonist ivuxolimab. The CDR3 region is CASSLLGPQETQYF. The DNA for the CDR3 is TGTGCCAGCAGTTTATTGGGACCCCAAGAGACCCAGTACTTC.